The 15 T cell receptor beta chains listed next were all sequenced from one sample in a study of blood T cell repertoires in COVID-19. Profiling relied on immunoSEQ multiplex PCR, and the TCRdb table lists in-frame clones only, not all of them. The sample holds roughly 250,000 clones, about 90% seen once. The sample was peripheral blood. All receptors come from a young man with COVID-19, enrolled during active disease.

CDR3 in DNA: TGTGCCAGCAGCGGAGAAGGGGGTCGGAATTCACCCCTCCACTTT. Protein: CASSGEGGRNSPLHF. This chain links TRBV9 with TRBJ1-6, with D possibly being TRBD1 (6 bases). This CDR3 spans 15 amino acids. V gave up 3 bases and J gave up 7 bases, with 14 bases separating them. Germline V gene lookup returns CDR1 SGDLS and CDR2 YYNGEE.

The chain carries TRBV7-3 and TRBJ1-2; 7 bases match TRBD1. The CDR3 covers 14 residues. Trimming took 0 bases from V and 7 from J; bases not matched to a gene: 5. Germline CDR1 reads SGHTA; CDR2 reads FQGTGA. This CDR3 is CASSLTRQGSGYTF. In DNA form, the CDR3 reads TGTGCCAGCAGCTTAACGAGACAGGGCTCTGGCTACACCTTC.

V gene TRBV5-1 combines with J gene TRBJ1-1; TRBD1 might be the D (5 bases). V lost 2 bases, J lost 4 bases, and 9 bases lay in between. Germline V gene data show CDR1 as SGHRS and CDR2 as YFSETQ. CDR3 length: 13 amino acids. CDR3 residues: CASSFQGGTEAFF. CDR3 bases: TGCGCCAGCAGCTTCCAGGGAGGCACTGAAGCTTTCTTT.

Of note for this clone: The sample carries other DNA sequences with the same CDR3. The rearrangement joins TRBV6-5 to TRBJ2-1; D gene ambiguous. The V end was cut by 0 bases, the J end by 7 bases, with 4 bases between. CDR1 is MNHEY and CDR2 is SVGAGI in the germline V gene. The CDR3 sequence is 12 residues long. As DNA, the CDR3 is TGTGCCAGCAGTTACTCCGGGAATGAGCAGTTCTTC. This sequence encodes CASSYSGNEQFF.

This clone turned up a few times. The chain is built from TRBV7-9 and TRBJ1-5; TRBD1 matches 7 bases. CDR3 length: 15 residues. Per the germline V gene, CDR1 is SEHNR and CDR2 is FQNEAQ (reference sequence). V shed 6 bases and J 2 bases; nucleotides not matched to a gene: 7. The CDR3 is CASSSETGGNQPQHF. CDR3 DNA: TGTGCCAGCAGTTCGGAAACAGGGGGCAATCAGCCCCAGCATTTT.

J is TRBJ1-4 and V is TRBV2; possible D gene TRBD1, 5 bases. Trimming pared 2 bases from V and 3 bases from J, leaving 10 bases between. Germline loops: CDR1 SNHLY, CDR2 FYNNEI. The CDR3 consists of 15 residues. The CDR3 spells CASSEPGGANEKLFF. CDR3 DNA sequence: TGTGCCAGCAGTGAACCGGGAGGGGCTAATGAAAAACTGTTTTTT.

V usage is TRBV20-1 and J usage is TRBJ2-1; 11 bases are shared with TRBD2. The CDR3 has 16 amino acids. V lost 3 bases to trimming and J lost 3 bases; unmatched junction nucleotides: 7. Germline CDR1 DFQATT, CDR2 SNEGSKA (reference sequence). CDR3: CSASLVAGGLYNEQFF. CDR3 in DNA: TGCAGTGCTAGTTTGGTAGCGGGGGGGCTCTACAATGAGCAGTTCTTC.

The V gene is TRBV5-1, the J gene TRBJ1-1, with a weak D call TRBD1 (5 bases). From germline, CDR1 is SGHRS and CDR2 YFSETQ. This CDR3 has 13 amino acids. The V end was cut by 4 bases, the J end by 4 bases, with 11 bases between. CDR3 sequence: CASSPGVGTEAFF. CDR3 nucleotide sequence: TGCGCCAGCAGCCCGGGGGTCGGCACTGAAGCTTTCTTT.

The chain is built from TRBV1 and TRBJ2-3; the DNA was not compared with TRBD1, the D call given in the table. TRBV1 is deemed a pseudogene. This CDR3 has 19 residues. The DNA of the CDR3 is TGCACCAGCAGCCAAGATACAACCCCGACAGGCCTCAGCACAGATACGCAGTATTTT. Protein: CTSSQDTTPTGLSTDTQYF.

CDR3 sequence (DNA): TGTGCCAGCAGTTTAAACCCGGAGGCCGGCGAGCAGTACTTC. This encodes CASSLNPEAGEQYF. This chain links TRBV27 with TRBJ2-7, with D possibly matching TRBD2 (5 bases). V lost 2 bases, J lost 6 bases, and 14 bases lay in between. The CDR3 is made up of 14 amino acids. In germline, CDR1 is MNHEY, CDR2 SMNVEV (reference sequence).

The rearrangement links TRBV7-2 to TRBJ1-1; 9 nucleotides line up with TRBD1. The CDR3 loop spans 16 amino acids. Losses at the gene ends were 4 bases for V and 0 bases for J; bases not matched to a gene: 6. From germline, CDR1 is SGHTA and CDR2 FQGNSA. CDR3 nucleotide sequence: TGTGCCAGCAGCTCGAACAGGGGGCGGTTGAACACTGAAGCTTTCTTT. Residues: CASSSNRGRLNTEAFF. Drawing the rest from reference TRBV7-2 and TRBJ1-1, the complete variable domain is GAGVSQSPSNKVTEKGKDVELRCDPISGHTALYWYRQSLGQGLEFLIYFQGNSAPDKSGLPSDRFSAERTGGSVSTLTIQRTQQEDSAVYLCASSSNRGRLNTEAFFGQGTRLTVV.

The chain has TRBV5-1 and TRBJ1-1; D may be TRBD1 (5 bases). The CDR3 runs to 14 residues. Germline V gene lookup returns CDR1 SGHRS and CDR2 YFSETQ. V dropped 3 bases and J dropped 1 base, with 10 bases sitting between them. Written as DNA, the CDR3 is TGCGCCAGCAGCTCCCTGGGGGGGAACACTGAAGCTTTCTTT. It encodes CASSSLGGNTEAFF.

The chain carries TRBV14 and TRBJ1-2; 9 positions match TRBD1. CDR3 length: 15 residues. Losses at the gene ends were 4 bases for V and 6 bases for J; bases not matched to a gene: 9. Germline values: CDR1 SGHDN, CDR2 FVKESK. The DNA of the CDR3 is TGTGCCAGCAGCCGAAGACAGGGGGGCTTGGATGGCTACACCTTC. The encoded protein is CASSRRQGGLDGYTF.

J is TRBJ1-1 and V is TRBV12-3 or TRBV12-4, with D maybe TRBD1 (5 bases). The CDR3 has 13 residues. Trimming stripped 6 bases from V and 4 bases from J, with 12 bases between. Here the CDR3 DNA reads TGTGCCAGCAGAATCCTGGGGGGCACTGAAGCTTTCTTT. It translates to CASRILGGTEAFF.

The CDR3 loop is CASSENPTGPTIATNEKLFF. Here the CDR3 DNA reads TGTGCCAGCAGTGAAAACCCGACAGGCCCCACAATTGCAACTAATGAAAAACTGTTTTTT. The chain links TRBV6-1 to TRBJ1-4, with D possibly TRBD1 on 6 matching bases. The CDR3 covers 20 residues. Trimming cost V 2 bases and J 0 bases, with 22 bases left between them. The germline gives CDR1 MNHNS, CDR2 SASEGT.